This T cell receptor beta chain derives from a study of tumor-infiltrating lymphocytes in oesophageal squamous cell carcinoma. By share of the sample, this clonotype is medium-sized. Deletions cut 2 bases from V and 5 bases from J, with 10 bases between. The germline V gene has CDR1 SGHTA and CDR2 FQGNSA. The CDR3 spans 14 residues. One entry per CDR3 protein, called by TCRdb with MiXCR from the PCR reads. The sample contains 15,000 to 20,000 distinct CDR3 sequences, 44% of which appear only once. V gene TRBV7-2 combines with J gene TRBJ1-5, with no clear D. This receptor was obtained from a female donor with esophageal squamous cell carcinoma. Sequenced: blood. CDR3 region: CASSLSPIHQPQHF. The CDR3 region has the DNA TGTGCCAGCAGCTTATCCCCTATTCATCAGCCCCAGCATTTT.